This entry lists 25 T cell receptor gamma chains sequenced from one sample in a study of γδ T cells in repeated Plasmodium falciparum infection. TCRdb reapplied CATT to the multiplex PCR reads. The sample holds 25,000 to 35,000 gamma-chain clones, more than 1.4% seen once. Bulk repertoires came from Vgamma9/Vdelta2+ or Vdelta2-negative gammadelta T cells flow-sorted from PBMC. The sequenced material came from gamma-delta T cells from blood. Every receptor here comes from a pool of human donors (malaria-infected and uninfected, not separated).

Ten or more counts support this clone. The chain employs TRGV8 and TRGJ1 or TRGJ2. Germline assignment: CDR1 VENAVY and CDR2 YDSYNSRV. CDR3 length: 14 residues. V lost 2 bases and J lost 12; bases outside the gene matches: 16. The CDR3 is CATWDKNLRSGKLF. The CDR3 DNA sequence: TGTGCCACCTGGGATAAAAACCTCAGGAGCGGGAAACTCTTT.

This clone was found a few times. With only one base between it and a far larger clone, this is likely a read error. At the DNA level, this CDR3 is encoded by other sequences in the same sample as well. The chain links TRGV9 to TRGJ1 or TRGJ2. The J gene, left out of TCRdb, was set here by checking the DNA against germline. CDR3 size: 13 residues. Per germline, CDR1 GITISATS and CDR2 ISYDGTV (reference sequence). The chain's CDR3 is CALWEVHPRKKLF. In DNA form, the CDR3 reads TGCGCCTTGTGGGAGGTGCACCCCCGTAAGAAACTCTTT.

Worth noting for this clone: TCRdb assigns this DNA the protein of a much larger clone, which departs from its translation at residue 3; this likely reflects a read error, and the protein shown comes from translating the DNA. CDR3 sequence (DNA): TGTGCCTCGTGGGAGGGGGAGTTGGAGTTGGGCAAAAAAATCAAGGTATTT. Protein: CASWEGELELGKKIKVF. This chain joins TRGV9 and TRGJP. TCRdb gives no J gene; it was assigned here by matching the DNA to germline. The CDR3 is 17 residues long. From germline, CDR1 is GITISATS and CDR2 ISYDGTV (reference sequence).

This clone has at least ten counts. The chain joins TRGV3 to TRGJP2. The V gene's germline CDR1 is VTNTFY and CDR2 YDVSTARD (reference sequence). The trim removed 2 bases at V and 3 bases at J, leaving 3 bases unmatched. The CDR3 contains 14 residues. The CDR3 DNA reads TGTGCCACCTGGGACAAGTGTAGTGATTGGATCAAGACGTTT. Translating it yields CATWDKCSDWIKTF.

With regard to this clone: This DNA's translation and the protein TCRdb lists, from a much larger clone, do not match at residue 12, likely due to a read error; the protein shown is translated from the DNA. The chain joins TRGV9 to TRGJP. Since TCRdb gives no J gene, matching the DNA to germline was used here to assign it. The CDR3 spans 17 residues. The germline gives CDR1 GITISATS, CDR2 ISYDGTV (reference sequence). CDR3 region: CALWEVRVELGEKIKVF. As DNA, the CDR3 is TGTGCCTTGTGGGAGGTGCGGGTTGAGTTGGGCGAAAAAATCAAGGTATTT.

In this sample, this clone turned up a few times. The translation of this DNA and the TCRdb protein of a much larger clone differ at residue 8, probably owing to a read error; the protein shown here is translated from the DNA. The chain joins TRGV4 to TRGJ1 or TRGJ2. This CDR3 is 11 amino acids long. Germline V gene sequence: CDR1 EGSTGY, CDR2 YDSYTSSV. J was trimmed by 12 bases and V by 5 bases; bases with no gene match: 10. This CDR3 reads CATWGTLRKLF. The CDR3 DNA follows: TGTGCCACCTGGGGAACCTTAAGGAAACTCTTT.

This clone was counted only a few times. This chain connects TRGV9 to TRGJP. The J gene, absent from TCRdb, was called here by matching the DNA to germline. Germline assignment: CDR1 GITISATS and CDR2 ISYDGTV (reference sequence). Trimming removed 3 bases from V and 17 bases from J; junction bases left unmatched: 22. The CDR3 consists of 18 residues. This chain's CDR3 is CALWEKALPRVGQKIKVF. The CDR3 DNA follows: TGTGCCTTGTGGGAGAAGGCACTACCAAGAGTTGGGCAAAAAATCAAGGTATTT.

This clone came up many times. The gene calls are TRGV4 and TRGJP1. This CDR3 has 11 residues. Germline values: CDR1 EGSTGY, CDR2 YDSYTSSV. The V gene end was trimmed by 9 bases and the J gene end by 8 bases; junction bases not matched to a gene: 6. CDR3 DNA sequence: TGTGCCACCCGCCGGGGTTGGTTCAAGATATTT. Its translation is CATRRGWFKIF.

This clone was recorded many times. TCRdb assigns this DNA the protein of a much larger clone, which departs from its translation at residue 10; this likely reflects a read error, and the protein shown comes from translating the DNA. The V call is TRGV9, the J call TRGJ1 or TRGJ2. TCRdb lists no J gene, so it was determined here by aligning the DNA to germline. The germline gives CDR1 GITISATS, CDR2 ISYDGTV (reference sequence). V lost 1 base to trimming and J lost 8 bases; unmatched junction nucleotides: 11. The CDR3 covers 14 residues. The CDR3 loop is CALWEVSSGHKKLF. The DNA of the CDR3 is TGTGCCTTGTGGGAGGTCTCTTCGGGGCATAAGAAACTCTTT.

Points on this clone: Only one base separates this from a far larger clonotype, so it likely reflects a read error. The sample carries other DNA sequences with the same CDR3. The V gene is TRGV5, the J gene TRGJ1 or TRGJ2. This CDR3 comprises 10 residues. CDR1 is VINAFY and CDR2 is YDVSNSKD in the germline V gene. The CDR3 DNA is TGTGCCACATGGGCCTATAAGAAACTCTTT. Protein: CATWAYKKLF.

This clone was counted between two and nine times. With only one base between it and a far larger clone, this is likely a read error. Other nucleotide sequences from this sample produce the same CDR3. V is TRGV9 and J is TRGJP. The J gene, left out of TCRdb, was set here by checking the DNA against germline. This CDR3 has 17 residues. Germline CDR1 is GITISATS and CDR2 is ISYDGTV (reference sequence). CDR3 protein: CALWEERLELGKKIKVF. CDR3 in DNA: TGTGCCTTGTGGGAGGAACGTCTGGAGTTGGGCAAAAAGATCAAGGTATTT.

A word on this clone: It is likely a read error: a sequence one base away is far more abundant. Other DNA sequences in the same sample also yield this CDR3. This CDR3 reads CALWELPTGLGKKIKVF. Written as DNA, the CDR3 is TGTGCCTTGTGGGAGCTACCAACAGGGTTGGGCAAAAAGATCAAGGTATTT. The chain couples TRGV9 to TRGJP. Here the J gene was assigned by germline matching of the DNA, as TCRdb has none. Looked up from germline, CDR1 is GITISATS and CDR2 is ISYDGTV (reference sequence). This CDR3 has 17 amino acids.

This clone was picked up many times. The protein held in TCRdb is that of a much larger clone and does not match this DNA's translation at residue 8, likely because of a read error; the protein shown is translated from the DNA. V gene TRGV3 combines with J gene TRGJ1 or TRGJ2. No J segment appears in TCRdb, so it was assigned here by matching the sequence to germline. The CDR3 is 14 amino acids. Germline CDR1 VTNTFY, CDR2 YDVSTARD (reference sequence). Trimming removed 0 bases from V and 7 bases from J; junction bases left unmatched: 9. The CDR3 region is CATWDRRRGYKKLF. DNA for the CDR3: TGTGCCACCTGGGACAGGCGGAGAGGCTATAAGAAACTCTTT.

As concerns this clone: Translating this DNA gives a protein that differs at residue 10 from the TCRdb one, which belongs to a much larger clone; a read error is likely, and the protein shown is this translation. The rearrangement uses TRGV9 and TRGJ1 or TRGJ2. Matching the DNA to germline supplied the J gene, which TCRdb does not give. Per germline, CDR1 GITISATS and CDR2 ISYDGTV (reference sequence). The CDR3 is made up of 14 amino acids. CDR3: CALWEVHGYFKKLF. The CDR3 region has the DNA TGTGCCTTGTGGGAGGTGCACGGTTATTTTAAGAAACTCTTT.

This clone has ten or more counts. This sequence may be a read error, since a much larger clone differs from it by one base. The CDR3 DNA sequence: TGTGCCACCTGGGACAGGCGCGACTATAAGAAACTCTTT. It translates to CATWDRRDYKKLF. The chain combines TRGV3 with TRGJ1 or TRGJ2. The CDR3 consists of 13 residues. The junction had 6 bases not matched to a gene; V was cut back by 0 bases and J by 7 bases. Per germline, CDR1 VTNTFY and CDR2 YDVSTARD (reference sequence).

With regard to this clone: The translation of this DNA and the TCRdb protein of a much larger clone differ at residue 9, probably owing to a read error; the protein shown here is translated from the DNA. The chain is built from TRGV9 and TRGJP. The J gene was not available in TCRdb and was assigned here by matching the DNA to germline segments. V shed 0 bases, J shed 10 bases, and the junction held 12 bases outside the gene matches. The length of the CDR3 is 18 residues. Germline V lookup: CDR1 GITISATS, CDR2 ISYDGTV (reference sequence). In DNA form, the CDR3 reads TGTGCCTTGTGGGAGGTGCAGTCTATGAGTTTGGGCAAAAAAATCAAGGTATTT. Its protein product is CALWEVQSMSLGKKIKVF.

This clone was detected many times. Translating this DNA gives a protein that differs at residue 3 from the TCRdb one, which belongs to a much larger clone; a read error is likely, and the protein shown is this translation. This chain uses TRGV9 with TRGJ1 or TRGJ2. No J segment appears in TCRdb, so it was assigned here by matching the sequence to germline. CDR3 length equals 14 residues. Germline V lookup: CDR1 GITISATS, CDR2 ISYDGTV (reference sequence). The CDR3 sequence: CASWEGLNYYKKLF. As DNA, the CDR3 is TGTGCCTCGTGGGAGGGACTAAATTATTATAAGAAACTCTTT.

This clone has only a few counts. A far larger clone is off by one base, so a read error is likely. Other DNA sequences in this specimen translate into the identical CDR3. TRGV4 is the V gene, and the J gene was not called. Germline V CDR1 and CDR2: EGSTGY, YDSYTSSV. This CDR3 is 10 amino acids long. CDR3 bases: TGTGCCACCTGGGATGGAAAGAAGCTCTTT. Translating gives CATWDGKKLF.

This clone was found many times. The translation of this DNA and the TCRdb protein of a much larger clone differ at residue 4, probably owing to a read error; the protein shown here is translated from the DNA. The rearrangement joins TRGV4 to TRGJ1 or TRGJ2. The J gene was not available in TCRdb and was assigned here by matching the DNA to germline segments. The CDR3 is made up of 14 amino acids. In germline, CDR1 is EGSTGY, CDR2 YDSYTSSV. As DNA, the CDR3 is TGTGCCACCAGGGACCTATCGAATTATTATAAGAAACTCTTT. Translation: CATRDLSNYYKKLF.

With regard to this clone: No DNA is shown, since the ends of the CDR3 on it are uncertain; the CDR3 is the one TCRdb lists. CDR3 region: CALWEVQELGKKSRYLVPEQSLSLQINNLMQFF. The V segment is TRGV9, and no J call was made. The CDR3 totals 33 residues, both ends included. Looked up from germline, CDR1 is GITISATS and CDR2 is ISYDGTV (reference sequence).

With respect to this clone: TCRdb pairs this DNA with a much larger clone's protein that differs at residue 4, likely a read error; the protein shown was translated from the DNA. The rearrangement uses TRGV9 and TRGJ1 or TRGJ2. No J segment appears in TCRdb, so it was assigned here by matching the sequence to germline. This CDR3 spans 13 amino acids. From germline, CDR1 is GITISATS and CDR2 ISYDGTV (reference sequence). CDR3 DNA sequence: TGTGCCTTGCGGGAGGTGCGTCCAGTGGAGAAACTCTTT. It yields the protein CALREVRPVEKLF.

Details on this clone: This DNA translates differently at residue 12 from the TCRdb protein, which is that of a much larger clone; a read error is likely, and the protein shown is the DNA's own translation. The V and J genes are TRGV9 and TRGJP. No J gene was available from TCRdb, and it was assigned here by a germline match of the DNA. CDR3 length: 17 amino acids. CDR1 and CDR2 (germline): GITISATS, ISYDGTV (reference sequence). The CDR3 protein is CALWEVKSELGRKIKVF. The CDR3 coding sequence is TGTGCCTTGTGGGAGGTAAAATCCGAGTTGGGCAGAAAAATCAAGGTATTT.

As regards this clone: The TCRdb protein, from a much larger clone, departs from this DNA's translation at residue 12, likely by read error; the protein shown derives from the DNA. The chain is built from TRGV8 and TRGJP. The J gene, not given by TCRdb, was assigned here from a germline match of the nucleotide sequence. CDR1 and CDR2 (germline): VENAVY, YDSYNSRV. After removal of 3 bases from V and 23 bases from J, the junction contained 13 bases not matched to a gene. This CDR3 spans 13 amino acids. The CDR3 DNA sequence: TGTGCCACCTGGGATCTCGCTGGTTGGTTCAAGGTATTT. It translates to CATWDLAGWFKVF.

In its sample, this clone was seen a few times. This is likely an artifact of a read error, given a far larger clone one base away. Other DNA sequences of this sample code for an identical CDR3. The rearrangement uses TRGV9 and TRGJP. Matching the DNA to germline supplied the J gene, which TCRdb does not give. Looked up from germline, CDR1 is GITISATS and CDR2 is ISYDGTV (reference sequence). This CDR3 has 20 residues. CDR3 sequence: CALWDNHPYSQELGKKIKVF. CDR3 in DNA: TGTGCCCTGTGGGATAATCACCCCTACTCGCAAGAGTTGGGCAAAAAAATCAAGGTATTT.

As concerns this clone: The TCRdb protein, from a much larger clone, departs from this DNA's translation at residue 7, likely by read error; the protein shown derives from the DNA. The chain has TRGV4 and TRGJ1 or TRGJ2. Here the J gene came from matching the DNA to germline, since TCRdb omits it. CDR3 length: 11 amino acids. J was trimmed by 9 bases and V by 3 bases; bases with no gene match: 5. From germline, CDR1 is EGSTGY and CDR2 YDSYTSSV. The CDR3 sequence: CATWDKGKKLF. The CDR3 region has the DNA TGTGCCACCTGGGATAAGGGTAAGAAACTCTTT.